These 5 T cell receptor beta chains share one sample of origin, sequenced in a study of early stage breast cancer tumors. TCRdb keeps only in-frame clones here, not all; method: immunoSEQ multiplex PCR. The table has approximately 11,000 clones, around 80% seen once. The sample comprised breast tumor tissue. These receptors were collected from a person between 65 and 80 years old with breast cancer.

This chain joins TRBV9 and TRBJ2-7; no clear D gene. The V and J ends lost 4 bases and 0 bases respectively, with 8 bases between them. The germline gives CDR1 SGDLS, CDR2 YYNGEE. The CDR3 is 13 amino acids. CDR3 sequence (DNA): TGTGCCAGCAGCCCCCCTTTCTCCTACGAGCAGTACTTC. Translation gives CASSPPFSYEQYF. Full variable domain (rest looked up from reference TRBV9 and TRBJ2-7): DSGVTQTPKHLITATGQRVTLRCSPRSGDLSVYWYQQSLDQGLQFLIQYYNGEERAKGNILERFSAQQFPDLHSELNLSSLELGDSALYFCASSPPFSYEQYFGPGTRLTVT.

This clone turned up a few times. The genes are TRBV7-9 and TRBJ2-7, with D uncertain. The CDR3 length is 12 residues. The V and J ends lost 8 bases and 4 bases respectively, with 12 bases between them. Germline loops: CDR1 SEHNR, CDR2 FQNEAQ (reference sequence). The CDR3 DNA reads as TGTGCCAGCGGCCTCACCTCTTACGAGCAGTACTTC. Translated, it gives CASGLTSYEQYF.

This clone ranks as large. This chain links TRBV14 with TRBJ2-7; 9 bases align to TRBD1. The ends lost 5 bases at V and 3 bases at J; junction bases unmatched: 11. Germline assignment: CDR1 SGHDN and CDR2 FVKESK. The CDR3 consists of 16 residues. For the CDR3, the DNA is TGTGCCAGCAGCGCTCCCGGGACAGGGAACCGCTACGAGCAGTACTTC. This sequence encodes CASSAPGTGNRYEQYF.

This clone has only a few counts. The CDR3 DNA reads TGTGCCTGGAGGTCGGCGGGGAGTCTAGCCAAAAACATTCAGTACTTC. It yields the protein CAWRSAGSLAKNIQYF. This sequence joins TRBV30 and TRBJ2-4; maybe TRBD2 (6 bases). The CDR3 runs 16 residues. V was clipped by 3 bases and J by 0 bases, with 15 bases between them. Germline V gene sequence: CDR1 GTSNPN, CDR2 SVGIG (reference sequence).

The CDR3 DNA sequence: TGTGCCAGCGGGGAACCGGGACTAGGCCTCGATACGCAGTATTTT. Amino acid sequence: CASGEPGLGLDTQYF. The chain couples TRBV25-1 to TRBJ2-3; TRBD2 matches at 8 bases. The length of the CDR3 is 15 residues. Looked up from germline, CDR1 is MGHDK and CDR2 is SYGVNS. J lost 6 bases, V lost 8 bases, and 13 bases had no gene match. Complete variable domain (other parts from reference TRBV25-1 and TRBJ2-3): EADIYQTPRYLVIGTGKKITLECSQTMGHDKMYWYQQDPGMELHLIHYSYGVNSTEKGDLSSESTVSRIRTEHFPLTLESARPSHTSQYLCASGEPGLGLDTQYFGPGTRLTVL.